A selection of T cell receptor beta chains follows, all from one sample in a study of a mutant IDH1 vaccine in newly diagnosed glioma. Assay used: immunoSEQ multiplex PCR; TCRdb lists only in-frame clones, some missing. The data hold roughly 120,000 clones, with over 75% observed a single time. Antigen specificity for these receptors is unknown. Sequencing used PBMCs, obtained from a glioma patient whose treatment included an IDH1 peptide vaccine. These receptors originate from a man in his forties with glioma. Each CDR3 is given with its conserved first and last residue. A D gene is named only where the DNA matches it firmly. Expanded clones are given a class, and other clones once, few, many or no size at all.

j_call clone_size d_call v_call cdr3_aa cdr3_nt
TRBJ2-3 once TRBD2 TRBV7-2 CASSQDGGSTDTQYF TGTGCCAGCAGCCAGGACGGGGGGAGCACAGATACGCAGTATTTT
TRBJ2-7 - TRBD1 TRBV6-1 CASSESTGGGYEQYF TGTGCCAGCAGTGAGTCGACAGGGGGCGGCTACGAGCAGTACTTC
TRBJ2-4 - TRBD1 TRBV6-5 CASSRTGEAKNIQYF TGTGCCAGCAGTCGGACAGGGGAGGCCAAAAACATTCAGTACTTC
TRBJ2-5 - - TRBV19 CASSSPPDGGAEETQYF TGTGCCAGTAGCTCCCCCCCTGATGGGGGCGCGGAGGAGACCCAGTACTTC
TRBJ2-3 few TRBD2 TRBV7-9 CASSLAKGLAITDTQYF TGTGCCAGCAGCTTAGCCAAGGGACTAGCGATCACAGATACGCAGTATTTT
TRBJ1-5 few - TRBV19 CASSITREGQPQHF TGTGCCAGTAGTATAACCAGGGAAGGTCAGCCCCAGCATTTT
TRBJ2-7 few TRBD2 TRBV9 CASSARQGLRAGGHYEQYF TGTGCCAGCAGCGCAAGACAGGGGCTAAGAGCGGGAGGGCACTACGAGCAGTACTTC
TRBJ2-3 - TRBD1 TRBV7-6 CASRLTGTGGENTQYF TGTGCCAGCAGGCTCACCGGGACAGGGGGCGAGAATACGCAGTATTTT
TRBJ2-3 - TRBD2 TRBV2 CASNLGTSGGMGTDTQYF TGTGCCAGCAACCTTGGGACTAGCGGGGGGATGGGGACAGATACGCAGTATTTT
TRBJ2-5 - TRBD1 TRBV5-6 CASSVRTGVEETQYF TGTGCCAGCAGCGTACGGACAGGGGTTGAAGAGACCCAGTACTTC